The 18 T cell receptor beta chains below come from one sample, sequenced in a study of T cell responses to AZD1222 COVID-19 vaccine. Assay: immunoSEQ multiplex PCR; the TCRdb copy retains only in-frame clones and omits some. The sample has tens of thousands of clones, around four fifths seen once. The source was peripheral blood, collected 28 days after the second AZD1222 dose. Source of these receptors: an adult who received the AZD1222 COVID-19 vaccine.

The gene calls are TRBV28 and TRBJ2-7; 9 positions match TRBD1. Germline values: CDR1 MDHEN, CDR2 SYDVKM. The CDR3 loop spans 14 amino acids. V shed 6 bases and J 2 bases; nucleotides not matched to a gene: 5. DNA of the CDR3: TGTGCCAGCAGGCGCGGACAGGGGACCTACGAGCAGTACTTC. Protein product: CASRRGQGTYEQYF.

This chain connects TRBV6-5 to TRBJ2-1; no reliable D call. The length of the CDR3 is 13 residues. CDR1 and CDR2 (germline): MNHEY, SVGAGI. V dropped 5 bases and J dropped 0 bases, with 5 bases sitting between them. The CDR3 loop is CASSLRSYNEQFF. The CDR3 region has the DNA TGTGCCAGCAGTCTGCGCTCCTACAATGAGCAGTTCTTC.

This rearrangement joins TRBV10-3 to TRBJ1-5; TRBD1 might be the D (6 bases). CDR1 is ENHRY and CDR2 is SYGVKD in the germline V gene. Trimming pared 2 bases from V and 4 bases from J, leaving 15 bases between. The CDR3 is 16 amino acids. The CDR3 is CAISEGPGTQNQPQHF. CDR3 bases: TGTGCCATCAGTGAGGGTCCCGGGACACAAAATCAGCCCCAGCATTTT.

This clone was picked up one time. This sequence joins TRBV28 and TRBJ2-6, with D maybe TRBD1 (6 bases). The length of the CDR3 is 16 residues. V lost 5 bases and J 2 bases, leaving 13 bases between the germline ends. The germline gives CDR1 MDHEN, CDR2 SYDVKM. CDR3 region: CASSPLAGAGANVLTF. The CDR3 bases are TGTGCCAGCAGTCCGTTGGCAGGGGCTGGGGCCAACGTCCTGACTTTC.

The rearrangement joins TRBV24-1 to TRBJ1-2; possibly TRBD1 for D (6 bases). CDR3 size: 12 residues. The germline V gene has CDR1 KGHDR and CDR2 SFDVKD. Trimming removed 11 bases at V and 8 bases at J, with 17 bases between. CDR3 sequence (DNA): TGTGCCATCCACACTAGGGGGGGAGGCTACACCTTC. This codes for CAIHTRGGGYTF.

The V gene is TRBV16, the J gene TRBJ1-4, with 10 bases aligning to TRBD1. The CDR3 spans 15 residues. V lost 4 bases, J lost 7 bases, and 6 bases stayed unmatched. Germline values: CDR1 KGHSY, CDR2 FQNENV. This chain's CDR3 is CASSPRTGGAEKLFF. In nucleotides, the CDR3 is TGTGCCAGCAGCCCCCGGACAGGGGGAGCTGAAAAACTGTTTTTT.

The rearrangement uses TRBV6-5 and TRBJ1-1, with D perhaps TRBD1 (5 bases). Deletions cut 4 bases from V and 8 bases from J, with 14 bases between. Germline V gene sequence: CDR1 MNHEY, CDR2 SVGAGI. CDR3 length equals 13 residues. CDR3 amino acids: CASSFIEAGEAFF. The CDR3 DNA reads TGTGCCAGCAGTTTCATAGAGGCAGGGGAAGCTTTCTTT.

The gene calls are TRBV27 and TRBJ1-4; 7 nucleotides align to TRBD1. Germline V CDR1 and CDR2: MNHEY, SMNVEV (reference sequence). Unmatched junction bases numbered 5, after V lost 4 bases and J lost 6 bases. The CDR3 consists of 14 residues. The CDR3 DNA reads as TGTGCCAGCAGTTCGACAGGGACGGATGAAAAACTGTTTTTT. As protein: CASSSTGTDEKLFF.

This clone was counted between two and nine times. This chain joins TRBV4-1 and TRBJ2-1; TRBD1 aligns across 9 bases. The CDR3 has 17 residues. J was trimmed by 0 bases and V by 4 bases; bases with no gene match: 7. Looked up from germline, CDR1 is MGHRA and CDR2 is YSYEKL. CDR3 coding DNA: TGCGCCAGCAGCCCATTAGGACAGGGGAACTCCTACAATGAGCAGTTCTTC. Translated, it gives CASSPLGQGNSYNEQFF.

The V call is TRBV27, the J call TRBJ2-6; no clear D gene. The CDR3 has 13 amino acids. CDR1 is MNHEY and CDR2 is SMNVEV in the germline V gene (reference sequence). V lost 3 bases and J lost 1, with 1 base in between. The CDR3 DNA reads as TGTGCCAGCAGTTTTTCTGGGGCCAACGTCCTGACTTTC. The encoded protein is CASSFSGANVLTF.

This rearrangement joins TRBV6-1 to TRBJ1-2; no clear D gene. There are 10 residues in the CDR3. V was shortened by 1 base and J by 6 bases, with 0 bases between the two germline ends. CDR1 MNHNS and CDR2 SASEGT come from the germline V gene. CDR3 region: CASSEDGYTF. CDR3 sequence (DNA): TGTGCCAGCAGTGAAGATGGCTACACCTTC.

This clone was detected only a few times. The chain carries TRBV27 and TRBJ2-7; 10 bases are a match to TRBD1. V trimming: 5 bases; J trimming: 2 bases; junction bases outside the gene matches: 0. This CDR3 is 13 amino acids long. CDR1 and CDR2 from the germline V gene are MNHEY and SMNVEV (reference sequence). The CDR3 DNA reads TGTGCCAGCAGTGGGACAGGGGCCTACGAGCAGTACTTC. It codes for CASSGTGAYEQYF.

This clone has only one observation. The J gene is TRBJ2-5, the V gene TRBV5-6, with D hard to call. The CDR3 runs 14 residues. V was trimmed by 4 bases and J by 1 base, leaving 11 bases between them. Germline CDR1 is SGHDT and CDR2 is YYEEEE. CDR3 region: CASSLRPIQETQYF. The CDR3 DNA reads as TGTGCCAGCAGCCTAAGGCCGATCCAAGAGACCCAGTACTTC. The full variable domain, completed using reference TRBV5-6 and TRBJ2-5, is DAGVTQSPTHLIKTRGQQVTLRCSPKSGHDTVSWYQQALGQGPQFIFQYYEEEERQRGNFPDRFSGHQFPNYSSELNVNALLLGDSALYLCASSLRPIQETQYFGPGTRLLVL.

V and J are TRBV4-2 and TRBJ2-1; D is uncertain. Germline loops: CDR1 LGHNA, CDR2 YNFKEQ. V was pared by 2 bases and J by 2 bases, with 10 bases between. The CDR3 is made up of 15 amino acids. The CDR3, as DNA: TGTGCCAGCAGCCAACGTACCAACACCTACAATGAGCAGTTCTTC. It translates to CASSQRTNTYNEQFF.

The chain combines TRBV2 with TRBJ2-5; weak D call: TRBD1 (5 bases). Germline V gene data show CDR1 as SNHLY and CDR2 as FYNNEI. This CDR3 spans 17 amino acids. V lost 3 bases and J 1 base, leaving 18 bases between the germline ends. DNA for the CDR3: TGTGCCAGCAGTGAGCCCCCCGGGCAGGGTCCCCAAGAGACCCAGTACTTC. Translated, it gives CASSEPPGQGPQETQYF.

J is TRBJ2-3 and V is TRBV12-5, with 11 bases matching TRBD2. Germline V gene lookup returns CDR1 LGHNT and CDR2 FRNRAP. This CDR3 region has 15 residues. The J segment lost 1 base and the V segment lost 6 bases, leaving 3 bases of the junction unmatched. CDR3 DNA: TGTGCTAGTGGGGGGGGACTAGCGGGCACAGATACGCAGTATTTT. It yields the protein CASGGGLAGTDTQYF.

This sequence joins TRBV27 and TRBJ1-5, with D possibly being TRBD1 (5 bases). V was trimmed by 7 bases and J by 2 bases, leaving 6 bases between them. The CDR3 consists of 12 residues. Per germline, CDR1 MNHEY and CDR2 SMNVEV (reference sequence). CDR3 residues: CASTTGNQPQHF. For the CDR3, the DNA is TGTGCCAGCACGACAGGCAATCAGCCCCAGCATTTT.

In DNA form, the CDR3 reads TGTGCCAGCAGCTTAGGGAGGACAGGCGCAGCGGTGAGCACAGATACGCAGTATTTT. It yields the protein CASSLGRTGAAVSTDTQYF. The chain is built from TRBV7-9 and TRBJ2-3; 7 nucleotides agree with TRBD1. This CDR3 is built from 19 residues. Per germline, CDR1 SEHNR and CDR2 FQNEAQ (reference sequence). Trimming removed 1 base from V and 0 bases from J; junction bases left unmatched: 13. Combining the CDR3 with reference TRBV7-9 and TRBJ2-3 gives the whole variable domain DTGVSQNPRHKITKRGQNVTFRCDPISEHNRLYWYRQTLGQGPEFLTYFQNEAQLEKSRLLSDRFSAERPKGSFSTLEIQRTEQGDSAMYLCASSLGRTGAAVSTDTQYFGPGTRLTVL.